This TCR beta chain is drawn from a study of identifying expanded T cells in peripheral blood. Study-wide findings and caveats: Variance in clone template counts between two-week samples significantly increased with total template count across all healthy donors. About 1.2 clones differed between technical replicates, versus around 16 and 19 over time.

About this clone itself: The antigen is not known.

The germline V gene has CDR1 SGHRS and CDR2 YFSETQ. Deletions cut 0 bases from V and 5 bases from J, with 6 bases between. The CDR3 sequence is 13 residues long. During the collection period, no donor immune events like infections were recorded. Assay used: immunoSEQ multiplex PCR; TCRdb lists only in-frame clones, some missing. The data show about 82,000 clones, about 90% seen once. The sequencing input was blood. The TCR comes from a person aged 18 to 69 in good health. The chain employs TRBV5-1 and TRBJ2-4; the D gene is possibly TRBD2 (6 bases). The CDR3 region has the DNA TGCGCCAGCAGCTTGGGGAGGGAAAACATTCAGTACTTC. It is translated as CASSLGRENIQYF.